The entry below gives a single TCR beta chain sequence along with its context. Trimming took off 4 bases at V and 10 bases at J, with 11 bases between the two ends. The CDR3 has 12 residues. CDR1 SGHRS and CDR2 YFSETQ come from the germline V gene. The data originate from a study of T cell changes during pregnancy in multiple sclerosis. Measured with immunoSEQ multiplex PCR; TCRdb has only the in-frame clones, and not every one. The sample lists tens of thousands of clones; 80% to 90% were seen once. The sequencing here drew on CD4+ T cells from peripheral blood mononuclear cells, taken before pregnancy. This sequence originates from a female donor with multiple sclerosis, enrolled in a pregnancy study. This sequence joins TRBV5-1 and TRBJ1-4; D gene unclear. CDR3 DNA: TGCGCCAGCAGCCCGGGAAGTGGAAAACTGTTTTTT. It specifies CASSPGSGKLFF.